Described below is a single T cell receptor beta chain sequence and its context. The data originate from a study of blood T cell repertoires in COVID-19. Study-wide context: Material from acute and convalescent COVID-19 was sourced from the United States, Italy and Spain. Nucleic acid was either cDNA or gDNA, and it came from T cells, B-cell-depleted T cells, or PBMCs.

In the authors' workflow: For nucleated cells, counts were estimated from reference gene primer amplification. Data came from immunoSEQ multiplex PCR; TCRdb stores just in-frame clones and leaves some out. V and J calls and clone size are those listed in that table; D and trimming were worked out from the DNA. The table records about 220,000 clones, approximately 81% of them present only once. The CDR3 loop spans 15 amino acids. The germline gives CDR1 SNHLY, CDR2 FYNNEI. The ends were cut back, 3 bases at V and 5 bases at J, with 16 bases in the middle. V and J are TRBV2 and TRBJ1-1; TRBD1 might be the D (6 bases). The specimen sequenced was peripheral blood. This TCR was sampled from a woman in her fifties or sixties who had recovered from COVID-19. As DNA, the CDR3 is TGTGCCAGCAGTGAGCGAGGGGTCAGGGGTACTGAAGCTTTCTTT. This gives the protein CASSERGVRGTEAFF.